What follows is one T cell receptor (beta chain) and its context. Its specific antigen is unknown. One end of the junction varies from germline; a read error may be responsible. The source of the sample is a study of human T cells and chemical hapten exposure (dated by TCRdb to the early 2020s). Background for the entire study: For sensitization, 2% DPC in acetone was applied to a roughly 2 cm by roughly 2 cm area of upper inner arm skin. Patch testing was performed on the upper back with Finn chambers containing 0.01% DPC, and the patch tests were scored after 6 days according to International Contact Dermatitis Research Group standards. This study followed changes in the peripheral blood TCR repertoire in vivo during primary and secondary sensitization of alopecia patients to the hapten diphenylcyclopropenone (DPC). Blood for TCR sequencing was provided by twenty-nine alopecia patients at one to four time points (pre-sensitization, 2, 6 and 24 weeks). Weekly therapeutic DPC doses were additionally applied to the scalp of patients throughout the approximately 25-week study period. Blood was sampled from patients pre-sensitization (week 0) and at 2, 6 and about 24 weeks after DPC sensitization. Libraries were pooled for sequencing, and variation in per-sample TCR yields was attributed mainly to small differences in library volumes within the pool. Alopecia areata with under or over 50% scalp involvement, alopecia totalis and alopecia universalis were represented in the patient cohort, which was mostly female. Findings and caveats that apply to the study as a whole: Repeated subsampling changed both the strength of the expansion versus patch-test correlation and the threshold at which the correlation became significant. DPC sensitization did not change how many TCRs were above 1 in 1000 frequency, and no evidence was found of alterations in global repertoire structure. Because all patients had alopecia, a presumed autoimmune disease, the immune response of the patients might differ from that of healthy individuals. Patch test score was positively correlated with the number of PT1 expanded TCRs, with significance at thresholds 8, 16 and 32 but not at 4. Significantly more large CDR3 similarity clusters were formed by expanded TCRs than by pre-sensitization or healthy control sets, consistent with antigen-driven responses.

According to the germline V gene (reference sequence), CDR1 reads DFQATT and CDR2 reads SNEGSKA. The CDR3 contains 14 residues, cysteine and phenylalanine counted. Solely the CDR3 DNA is kept, with 42 bases framed from the first base. The time point label for this specimen denotes: patch test 1, 2 weeks after DPC sensitization. The treatment or condition label for this specimen denotes: therapeutic diphenylcyclopropenone sensitization with weekly scalp DPC. Blood at each patch-test visit was drawn before the patch test was applied. Patients were considered eligible if aged 18 to 70, diagnosed with alopecia and deemed suitable for DPC therapy, and patients were excluded if pregnant. Total RNA was extracted from unfractionated whole blood that had been collected in Tempus Blood RNA tubes. Preparation of the library involved RACE. Sequencing instrument: NextSeq 500. During library preparation, unique molecular identifiers were attached to individual cDNA molecules so that TCRs could be counted in a quantitative, reproducible way. Each blood RNA sample was used to sequence both TCR alpha and TCR beta chains. The study's own analysis went as follows. The median number of TCRs per sample was 90,000 to 100,000, ranging from 23,224 to 690,600. The Decombinator software suite was used to annotate V, J and CDR3 in the TCR reads. For PS versus PT1 abundance plots, all samples were subsampled to the same number of TCRs (28,000). TCRs were defined as expanded if absent before sensitization and observed at least eight times at the 2-week time point. TCRdb trimmed the raw reads at Q25, called clones with MiXCR and kept productive beta chains. Every distinct CDR3 protein forms one entry, paired with its most common genes and DNA. For this entry, the V and J calls and clone size follow TCRdb and not the study's own pipeline. In this sample the table shows around 340,000 distinct CDR3 sequences, approximately 6.9% of which occur a single time. The top ten hold 7% to 10% of the sample.

This clonotype was obtained from a woman aged 18-29 years with alopecia areata. Some clones in this sample may be carry-over from other donors' samples. Sequencing was performed on whole blood, taken in connection with sensitization to the hapten diphenylcyclopropenone (DPC). Recombination joined TRBV20-1 with TRBJ1-4; a tentative D call is TRBD1 (5 bases match). The CDR3 region has the sequence CSARYRRTSEKLFF. The DNA sequence is given as TGCAGTGCGCGCTACAGGAGGACTAGTGAAAAACTGTTTTTT.